Below, 11 T cell receptor beta chains from the same sample are listed, as sequenced in a study of PD-L1 blockade in urothelial cancer. This sample's time point: pretreatment peripheral blood. Produced via immunoSEQ multiplex PCR; TCRdb's table is partial and in-frame only. The data contain about 50,000 clones, roughly 75% of them singletons. Sequencing used PBMCs, obtained around atezolizumab (anti-PD-L1) treatment. Receptors originate from a man in his 70s with urothelial cancer.

V gene TRBV28 combines with J gene TRBJ2-7; a possible D gene is TRBD2 (6 bases). The CDR3 contains 17 residues. Germline assignment: CDR1 MDHEN and CDR2 SYDVKM. V lost 7 bases and J lost 3, with 25 bases in between. Written as DNA, the CDR3 is TGTGCCAGCACTTCCGGGGGTGAGGCCACTTCATACTACGAGCAGTACTTC. It is translated as CASTSGGEATSYYEQYF. Complete variable domain (other parts from reference TRBV28 and TRBJ2-7): DVKVTQSSRYLVKRTGEKVFLECVQDMDHENMFWYRQDPGLGLRLIYFSYDVKMKEKGDIPEGYSVSREKKERFSLILESASTNQTSMYLCASTSGGEATSYYEQYFGPGTRLTVT.

The rearrangement uses TRBV11-2 and TRBJ2-3; the match to TRBD2 covers 7 bases. Germline values: CDR1 SGHAT, CDR2 FQNNGV. This CDR3 has 14 residues. V lost 2 bases and J lost 5; bases outside the gene matches: 4. CDR3 loop: CASSLTGGRDTQYF. The CDR3 region has the DNA TGTGCCAGCAGCTTAACCGGGGGGAGAGATACGCAGTATTTT.

This clone turned up a few times. V and J are TRBV18 and TRBJ1-6; 8 nucleotides match TRBD1. The junction had 0 bases not matched to a gene; V was cut back by 2 bases and J by 6 bases. The CDR3 has 14 residues. CDR1 is KGHSH, CDR2 LQKENI, per germline. In DNA, the CDR3 is TGTGCCAGCTCACCAGACAGGGGTAATTCACCCCTCCACTTT. Protein sequence: CASSPDRGNSPLHF.

V and J are TRBV28 and TRBJ2-7, with 8 bases identical to TRBD1. Germline CDR1 reads MDHEN; CDR2 reads SYDVKM. The V and J ends lost 2 bases and 6 bases, in that order; junction bases with no gene match: 6. This CDR3 spans 14 amino acids. The CDR3 DNA sequence: TGTGCCAGCAGTTTAACCAGGGGGCGTACCGAGCAGTACTTC. Its translation: CASSLTRGRTEQYF.

V gene TRBV9 combines with J gene TRBJ1-2; 7 positions match TRBD1. V lost 3 bases and J lost 4; bases outside the gene matches: 6. The CDR3 covers 14 residues. From germline, CDR1 is SGDLS and CDR2 YYNGEE. The CDR3 loop reads CASSGSRDSYGYTF. The CDR3 region has the DNA TGTGCCAGCAGCGGAAGCCGGGACAGCTATGGCTACACCTTC. Combining the CDR3 with reference TRBV9 and TRBJ1-2 gives the whole variable domain DSGVTQTPKHLITATGQRVTLRCSPRSGDLSVYWYQQSLDQGLQFLIQYYNGEERAKGNILERFSAQQFPDLHSELNLSSLELGDSALYFCASSGSRDSYGYTFGSGTRLTVV.

The V and J genes are TRBV7-6 and TRBJ1-1; D call uncertain. CDR1 and CDR2 from the germline V gene are SGHVS and FNYEAQ. The CDR3 length is 13 residues. V was cut by 2 bases and J by 0 bases, with 4 bases left in between. The CDR3 reads CASSLQVNTEAFF. CDR3 nucleotides: TGTGCCAGCAGCTTACAGGTGAACACTGAAGCTTTCTTT.

V and J are TRBV27 and TRBJ1-6; 11 nucleotides line up with TRBD1. The CDR3 is made up of 17 amino acids. The ends lost 6 bases at V and 1 base at J; junction bases unmatched: 5. Germline V CDR1 and CDR2: MNHEY, SMNVEV (reference sequence). The CDR3 DNA follows: TGTGCCAGCAGCCGGACAGGGGGCATGTCCTATAATTCACCCCTCCACTTT. It encodes CASSRTGGMSYNSPLHF.

The CDR3 reads CASSFGGLANNEQFF. DNA for the CDR3: TGTGCCAGCAGTTTTGGTGGACTAGCGAACAATGAGCAGTTCTTC. V and J are TRBV28 and TRBJ2-1; 9 nucleotides line up with TRBD2. Germline CDR1 MDHEN, CDR2 SYDVKM. Germline trimming cut 3 bases from V and 5 bases from J; bases unmatched to any gene: 5. CDR3 length: 15 residues.

V gene TRBV5-4 combines with J gene TRBJ1-2; D not certain. Germline V gives CDR1 SGHNT, CDR2 YYREEE (reference sequence). The CDR3 has 14 residues. The V end lost 3 bases, the J end lost 4 bases, and 13 bases lay between the germline ends. The CDR3 is CASSSYLTVYGYTF. Written as DNA, the CDR3 is TGTGCCAGCAGCTCCTACCTAACAGTCTATGGCTACACCTTC.

The CDR3 protein is CASSIGGGSTDTQYF. CDR3 coding DNA: TGTGCCAGCAGTATCGGGGGAGGAAGCACAGATACGCAGTATTTT. The chain employs TRBV6-1 and TRBJ2-3, with D tentatively TRBD2 (6 bases). The CDR3 extends over 15 amino acids. Trimming took off 5 bases at V and 0 bases at J, with 12 bases between the two ends. CDR1 MNHNS and CDR2 SASEGT come from the germline V gene.

The chain recombines TRBV4-2 with TRBJ2-1, with D possibly matching TRBD1 (5 bases). Germline CDR1 is LGHNA and CDR2 is YNFKEQ. V was shortened by 0 bases and J by 2 bases, with 11 bases between the two germline ends. The CDR3 spans 16 residues. CDR3 amino acids: CASSQEGAATYNEQFF. CDR3 bases: TGTGCCAGCAGCCAAGAAGGGGCGGCTACCTACAATGAGCAGTTCTTC.